This entry features one TCR beta chain sequence. The data were taken from a study of cytomegalovirus exposure and HLA in healthy donors. This CDR3 has 14 amino acids. Trimming shortened V by 3 bases and J by 4 bases, and 12 bases separated the two germline ends. The germline gives CDR1 LNHNV, CDR2 YYDKDF (reference sequence). Though probably carrying unrecorded immune exposures, donors were nominally healthy at sampling. Vbeta (60) and Jbeta (13) primers were used in the PCR. TCRdb's copy holds only in-frame clones and misses some; the assay was immunoSEQ multiplex PCR. The repertoire holds about 130,000 clones, 81% seen once, with under 4.5% in the top ten.

V and J are TRBV15 and TRBJ1-1, with a possible D match to TRBD1 (5 bases). The source is a young man in good health and CMV-seropositive. Sequenced material: PBMCs. The CDR3 here is CATSREGFGTEAFF. CDR3 nucleotides: TGTGCCACCAGCAGGGAGGGGTTCGGCACTGAAGCTTTCTTT.